This TCR beta chain was sequenced in a study of T cell responses to AZD1222 COVID-19 vaccine. Libraries were prepared by immunoSEQ multiplex PCR; TCRdb keeps only in-frame clonotypes and omits some of them. The sample has about 140,000 clones, about 90% seen once. Germline assignment: CDR1 LNHNV and CDR2 YYDKDF (reference sequence). J was trimmed by 5 bases and V by 0 bases; bases with no gene match: 6. This CDR3 is built from 15 residues. This clonotype originated in an adult in good health. The chain combines TRBV15 with TRBJ2-5; 7 bases map to TRBD2. The sample consisted of peripheral blood, taken on day 0 of AZD1222 vaccination. Here the CDR3 reads CATSRDTGGGETQYF. The CDR3 coding sequence is TGTGCCACCAGCAGAGATACGGGAGGCGGGGAGACCCAGTACTTC.